The present TCR beta chain was sequenced within a study of blood T cell repertoires in COVID-19. Clones were sequenced by immunoSEQ multiplex PCR, and TCRdb holds only the in-frame ones, with some missing. Of 60,000 to 90,000 clones listed, 65% to 90% were seen once; the top ten hold around 22%. The germline V gene has CDR1 SNHLY and CDR2 FYNNEI. V was cut by 3 bases and J by 7 bases, with 18 bases left in between. The CDR3 consists of 15 residues. The chain has TRBV2 and TRBJ1-2; possibly TRBD1 for D (6 bases). Sequencing input: peripheral blood. This TCR derives from a woman in her fifties or sixties with acute or convalescent COVID-19. CDR3 sequence: CASSDGGRGGFGYTF. CDR3 nucleotide sequence: TGTGCCAGCAGTGACGGGGGGCGAGGTGGTTTTGGCTACACCTTC.